This T cell receptor beta chain was sequenced in a study of CD8+CD57+ T cells in acquired aplastic anemia (dated by TCRdb to the late 2010s). As for the study more broadly: On average, sorted CD4+ and CD8+ cells yielded around 3.1 ug of extracted DNA, with a range of about 0.17 to 27.4 ug. An average of around 10 million reads for CD4+ cells and 11.0 million reads for CD8+ cells was obtained from healthy donor samples.

Broad study findings and their caveats: No significant difference in CD8+ Simpson's diversity was found between patients and healthy controls (P=0.060). Although 25 to 30 CD8+ CDR3 sequences were shared by patients and controls, these sequences appeared highly expressed in patients and within the immunodominant clones of patients.

CDR1 and CDR2 (LGHDT, YNNKEL) derive from the germline V gene (reference sequence). Spanning cysteine to phenylalanine, the CDR3 consists of 13 amino acids. Of all the DNA, just the CDR3 is kept, 39 bases in frame from base 1. The V end gives up 4 bases and the J end 4 bases, leaving 2 bases in the junction not matched to a gene. This clonotype was counted many times. The antigen this receptor binds is unknown. No base quality values were provided; no much bigger clone lies one nucleotide off. Profiling of TCR beta VDJ combinations and CDR3 sequences used genomic DNA as the template. An Illumina HiSeq 2000 was used for TCR repertoire sequencing. Per the authors' processing: TRBV/TRBJ rearrangement plots, CDR3 size and DJ length profiles, and Simpson's diversity index were used to assess repertoires. The most abundant DNA sequence in the deep sequencing data was taken as the immunodominant clone. CDR3 amino acid sequences were screened for sharing across subjects and were compared with published repertoires and the VDJdb database. TCRdb reanalyzed the raw reads on its own, using fastp at Q25 for trimming and MiXCR for clone calling, and kept in-frame beta chains. Records with the same CDR3 protein are collapsed into one entry carrying the most frequent genes and DNA. The V and J calls reflect TCRdb's pipeline rather than the authors' work. This sample has some 150,000 distinct CDR3 sequences in its table, and 40% to 45% of those were observed once. The ten largest make up more than 7% of the sample.

In this study, sorted CD4+ and CD8+ T cells from the blood of healthy subjects and of severe aplastic anemia patients had their TCR repertoires deep-sequenced. Ficoll-Paque density gradient centrifugation was used to isolate peripheral blood mononuclear cells. Before DNA extraction, CD4+ and CD8+ T cells were sorted with FACS or magnetic beads. The sample taken for sequencing was sorted CD4+, CD8+, or CD8+CD57+ T cells (not recorded which) from PBMCs. This TCR derives from a human donor in good health, serving as a control. This sequence uses TRBV3-1 and TRBJ2-7; TRBD2 lines up with 9 middle nucleotides. The nucleotide sequence is TGTGCCAGCAGCCCGACTAGCGGTTACGAGCAGTACTTC. This is translated as CASSPTSGYEQYF.